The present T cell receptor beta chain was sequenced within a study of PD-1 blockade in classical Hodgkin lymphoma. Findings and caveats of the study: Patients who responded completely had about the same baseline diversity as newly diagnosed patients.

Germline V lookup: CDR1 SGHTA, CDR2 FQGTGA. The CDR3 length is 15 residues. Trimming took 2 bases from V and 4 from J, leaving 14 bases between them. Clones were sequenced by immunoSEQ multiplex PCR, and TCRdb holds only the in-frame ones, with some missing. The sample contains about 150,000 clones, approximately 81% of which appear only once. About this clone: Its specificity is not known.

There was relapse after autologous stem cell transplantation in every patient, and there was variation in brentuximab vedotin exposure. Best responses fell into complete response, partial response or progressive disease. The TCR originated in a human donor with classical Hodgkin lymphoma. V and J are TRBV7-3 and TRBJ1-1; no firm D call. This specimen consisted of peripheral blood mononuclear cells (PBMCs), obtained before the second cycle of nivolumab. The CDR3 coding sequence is TGTGCCAGCAGCTTAGGGCGGGGATCGAGCACTGAAGCTTTCTTT. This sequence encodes CASSLGRGSSTEAFF. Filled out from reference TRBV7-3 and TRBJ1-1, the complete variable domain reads GAGVSQTPSNKVTEKGKYVELRCDPISGHTALYWYRQSLGQGPEFLIYFQGTGAADDSGLPNDRFFAVRPEGSVSTLKIQRTERGDSAVYLCASSLGRGSSTEAFFGQGTRLTVV.